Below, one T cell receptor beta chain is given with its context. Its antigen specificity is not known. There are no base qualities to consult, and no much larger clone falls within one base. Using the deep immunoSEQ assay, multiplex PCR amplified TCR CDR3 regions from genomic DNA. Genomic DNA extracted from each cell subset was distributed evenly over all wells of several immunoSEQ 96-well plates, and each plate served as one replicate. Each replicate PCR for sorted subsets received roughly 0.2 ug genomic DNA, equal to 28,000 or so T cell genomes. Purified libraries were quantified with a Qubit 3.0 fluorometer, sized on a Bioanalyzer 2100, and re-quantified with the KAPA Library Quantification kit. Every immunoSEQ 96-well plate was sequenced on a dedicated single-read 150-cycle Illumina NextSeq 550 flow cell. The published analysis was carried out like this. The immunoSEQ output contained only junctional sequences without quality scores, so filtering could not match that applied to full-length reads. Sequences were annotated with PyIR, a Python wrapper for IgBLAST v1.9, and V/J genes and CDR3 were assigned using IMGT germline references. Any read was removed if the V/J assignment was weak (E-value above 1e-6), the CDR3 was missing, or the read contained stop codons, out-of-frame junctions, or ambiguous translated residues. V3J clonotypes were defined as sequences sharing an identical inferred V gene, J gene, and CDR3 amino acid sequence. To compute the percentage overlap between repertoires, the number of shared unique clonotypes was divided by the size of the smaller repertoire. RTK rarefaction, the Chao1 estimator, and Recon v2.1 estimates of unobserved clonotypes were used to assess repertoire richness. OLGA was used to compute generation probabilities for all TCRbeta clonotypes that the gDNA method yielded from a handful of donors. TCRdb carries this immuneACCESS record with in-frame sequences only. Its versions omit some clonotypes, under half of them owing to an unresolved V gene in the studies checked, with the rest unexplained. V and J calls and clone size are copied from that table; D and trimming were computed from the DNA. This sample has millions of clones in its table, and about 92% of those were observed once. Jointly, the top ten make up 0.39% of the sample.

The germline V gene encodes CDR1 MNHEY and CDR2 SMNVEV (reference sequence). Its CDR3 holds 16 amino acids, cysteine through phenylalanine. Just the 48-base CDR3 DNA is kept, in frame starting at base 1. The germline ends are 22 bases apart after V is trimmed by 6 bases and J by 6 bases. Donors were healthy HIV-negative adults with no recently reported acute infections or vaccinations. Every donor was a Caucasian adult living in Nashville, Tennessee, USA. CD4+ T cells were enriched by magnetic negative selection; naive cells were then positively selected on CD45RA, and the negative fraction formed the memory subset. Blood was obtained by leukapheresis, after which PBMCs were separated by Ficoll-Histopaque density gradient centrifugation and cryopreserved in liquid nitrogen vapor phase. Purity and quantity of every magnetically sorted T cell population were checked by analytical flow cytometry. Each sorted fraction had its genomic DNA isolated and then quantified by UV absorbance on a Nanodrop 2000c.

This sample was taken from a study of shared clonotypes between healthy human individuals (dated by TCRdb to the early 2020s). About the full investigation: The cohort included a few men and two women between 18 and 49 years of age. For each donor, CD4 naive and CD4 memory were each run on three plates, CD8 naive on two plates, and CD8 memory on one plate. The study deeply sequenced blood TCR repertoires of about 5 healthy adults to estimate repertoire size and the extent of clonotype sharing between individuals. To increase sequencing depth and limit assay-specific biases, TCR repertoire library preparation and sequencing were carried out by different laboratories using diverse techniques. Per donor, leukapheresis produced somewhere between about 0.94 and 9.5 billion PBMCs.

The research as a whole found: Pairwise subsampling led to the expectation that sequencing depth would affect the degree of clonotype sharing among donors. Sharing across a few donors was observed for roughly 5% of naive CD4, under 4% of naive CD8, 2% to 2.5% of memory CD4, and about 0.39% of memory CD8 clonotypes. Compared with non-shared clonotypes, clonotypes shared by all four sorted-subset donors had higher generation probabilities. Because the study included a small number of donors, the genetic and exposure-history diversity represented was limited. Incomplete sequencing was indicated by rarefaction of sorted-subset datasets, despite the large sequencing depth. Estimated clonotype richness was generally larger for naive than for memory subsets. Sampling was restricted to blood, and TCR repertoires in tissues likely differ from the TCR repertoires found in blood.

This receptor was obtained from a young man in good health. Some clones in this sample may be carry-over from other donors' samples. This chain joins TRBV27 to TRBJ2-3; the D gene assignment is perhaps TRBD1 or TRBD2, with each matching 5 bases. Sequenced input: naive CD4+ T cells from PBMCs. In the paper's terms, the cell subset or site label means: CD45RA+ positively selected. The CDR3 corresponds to CASRSTWMGRVDTQYF. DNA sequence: TGTGCCAGCAGATCCACCTGGATGGGGCGGGTGGATACGCAGTATTTT.